This T cell receptor (beta chain) was identified in a study of beta chain features in type 1 diabetes. Findings and caveats of the study: The cDNA sequencing approach could over-represent high-TCR-expressing cells. In type 1 diabetes patients, VDJ junctions had fewer insertions; deletions at these junctions were more frequent. Naive, central memory and regulatory TCRB repertoires appeared more similar among patients than healthy donors. Shorter TCRB CDR3s, moderately but significantly so, were found in Type 1 diabetes patients in all four CD4+ subsets.

Worth noting for this clone: Its antigen remains unknown.

V was shortened by 4 bases and J by 2 bases, with 15 bases between the two germline ends. CDR3 length: 17 amino acids. Per the germline V gene, CDR1 is SGHTA and CDR2 is FQGTGA. Of the isolated RNA, all was reverse transcribed, and so the sequenced material was expressed TCRB transcripts. Some clones are missing from TCRdb's copy, which holds only in-frame ones; the method was immunoSEQ multiplex PCR. Of about 180,000 clones listed, 13% are singletons. This rearrangement joins TRBV7-3 to TRBJ2-6; D is uncertain. Source material: central memory CD4+ T cells from blood. The source is a woman aged 18-29 years in good health. The CDR3 is CASSYQASMTGANVLTF. CDR3 sequence (DNA): TGTGCCAGCAGCTACCAGGCCAGCATGACTGGGGCCAACGTCCTGACTTTC.